The clone carrying this TCR beta chain turned up a few times. Its target is unknown. Sorting that relied on CD45RO/CCR7/CD25/CD127/CD95/CD27 yielded CD4+ naive, central memory, regulatory and stem cell-like memory cells. The entry originates in a study of beta chain features in type 1 diabetes. Study findings and constraints: VDJ junctions from patients with type 1 diabetes contained fewer insertions and more deletions. Because the template was cDNA, high-expressing cells might be over-represented. It was possible that PCR favored shorter templates, equally so in patients and controls.

Per germline, CDR1 SGHRS and CDR2 YFSETQ. This CDR3 contains 14 residues. Trimming stripped 0 bases from V and 5 bases from J, with 11 bases between. Of the isolated RNA, all was reverse transcribed, and so the sequenced material was expressed TCRB transcripts. The data were produced by immunoSEQ multiplex PCR, yet TCRdb's version contains in-frame clones alone and is incomplete. The sample consists of approximately 250,000 clones, 12% to 15% of them appearing once. The sample consisted of naive CD4+ T cells from blood. The source of this sequence is a woman aged 40 to 49 in good health. The rearrangement uses TRBV5-1 and TRBJ1-1; D unresolved. The DNA of the CDR3 is TGCGCCAGCAGCTTGGATGCGGGCCATACTGAAGCTTTCTTT. Translated, it gives CASSLDAGHTEAFF. The complete variable domain, with remaining parts taken from reference TRBV5-1 and TRBJ1-1, reads KAGVTQTPRYLIKTRGQQVTLSCSPISGHRSVSWYQQTPGQGLQFLFEYFSETQRNKGNFPGRFSGRQFSNSRSEMNVSTLELGDSALYLCASSLDAGHTEAFFGQGTRLTVV.